The source of this TCR beta chain is a study of shared clonotypes between healthy human individuals. Study-wide background: Donors were two women and a few men aged 18 to 49.

Measured with immunoSEQ multiplex PCR; TCRdb has only the in-frame clones, and not every one. This table has 400,000 to 500,000 clones, around 78% appearing once. Donors, without exception, were Caucasian adults residing in Nashville, Tennessee. For unsorted samples, genomic DNA was extracted from tens of millions of PBMCs. Germline assignment: CDR1 SGHTA and CDR2 FQGNSA. This CDR3 is built from 17 residues. The V segment lost 1 base and the J segment 1 base; nucleotides outside the gene matches: 5. The receptor was isolated from a woman in her thirties or forties in good health. Some clones in this sample may be carry-over from other donors' samples. The material sequenced was PBMCs. The genes are TRBV7-2 and TRBJ2-3; 10 bases are shared with TRBD2. The CDR3 nucleotides read TGTGCCAGCAGCTTAGACCGGCTAGCGGGAGGCACAGATACGCAGTATTTT. Its protein is CASSLDRLAGGTDTQYF.